The TCR beta chain under discussion was sequenced for a study of CD8 T cells in ankylosing spondylitis. A remark on this clonotype: As yet, its antigen is unknown.

Study-level findings and limits: CD8+ by phenotype, disease-linked clones were relatively rare in peripheral blood. In ankylosing spondylitis patients, matched synovial fluid reportedly showed significant enrichment of disease-linked clones. Ankylosing spondylitis blood appeared to be characterized by a TCR beta motif of eight highly homologous variants.

The length of the CDR3 is 13 residues. Germline-derived CDR1 and CDR2 are DFQATT and SNEGSKA (reference sequence). V was pared by 5 bases and J by 5 bases, with 5 bases of the junction left unmatched. For TCR beta, libraries came from quantitative 5'-RACE with molecular barcodes. TCRdb re-called the 5' RACE reads through MiXCR, storing one row per CDR3 protein. The table shows hundreds of thousands of distinct CDR3 sequences, with roughly a sixth occurring only once. V and J are TRBV20-1 and TRBJ1-2; 10 bases match TRBD1. The material sequenced was blood, either unsorted or a sorted T cell fraction (not recorded which). The TCR sequence derives from a male donor with ankylosing spondylitis. The CDR3 region is CSAYPGQGYGYTF. The CDR3 bases are TGCAGTGCTTACCCGGGACAGGGGTATGGCTACACCTTC.